A selection of T cell receptor beta chains follows, all from one sample in a study of patients and donors after allogeneic stem cell transplantation. MiXCR, applied by TCRdb to the RT-PCR reads, yields one record per CDR3 protein. The profile shows about 410,000 distinct CDR3 sequences, 16% of them singletons. The sequenced sample was blood, either unsorted or a sorted T cell fraction (not recorded which). The receptors were gathered from a human donor who was either an allogeneic HSCT recipient or a stem cell or donor lymphocyte infusion donor (not recorded which). It is not recorded whose cells these are; they may come from a transplant donor. The CDR3 runs from the conserved cysteine through the conserved F or W. The D gene is left open where the match is weak. Clone size, where shown, is once, few, many, or a class for clones that have expanded.

TRBV6-5	-	TRBJ2-5	few	CASSYGSLGETQYF	TGTGCCAGCAGTTACGGAAGTCTGGGGGAGACCCAGTACTTC
TRBV12-3/TRBV12-4	TRBD1	TRBJ1-2	many	CASSRGREYGYTF	TGTGCCAGTAGCAGGGGGCGAGAGTATGGCTACACCTTC
TRBV18	-	TRBJ2-7	few	CASSPPSRVSYEQYF	TGTGCCAGCTCACCACCATCCAGAGTCTCCTACGAGCAGTACTTC
TRBV2	TRBD1	TRBJ2-3	-	CASSQFSGTGGDTQYF	TGTGCCAGCAGCCAATTTTCAGGGACAGGGGGGGATACGCAGTATTTT
TRBV18	-	TRBJ1-1	few	CASSPDRRGTEAFF	TGTGCCAGCTCTCCCGACAGGAGGGGCACTGAAGCTTTCTTT
TRBV7-8	TRBD2	TRBJ2-1	-	CASSSLGEREYNEQFF	TGTGCCAGCAGCTCACTCGGGGAGCGGGAGTACAATGAGCAGTTCTTC
TRBV5-1	-	TRBJ1-6	few	CASSKTTANSPLHF	TGCGCCAGCAGCAAGACGACAGCAAATTCACCCCTCCACTTT
TRBV20-1	TRBD1	TRBJ2-7	few	CSARSGTGAYEQYF	TGCAGTGCTAGATCGGGGACAGGGGCCTACGAGCAGTACTTC
TRBV6-5	-	TRBJ2-5	few	CASSYSLQGWETQYF	TGTGCCAGCAGTTACTCGTTACAGGGTTGGGAGACCCAGTACTTC
TRBV20-1	TRBD1	TRBJ1-1	-	CSAPAPATGSFEAFF	TGCAGTGCTCCGGCCCCCGCGACAGGGTCCTTCGAAGCTTTCTTT
TRBV5-5	-	TRBJ2-7	-	CASSLAAGGGPGYEQYF	TGTGCCAGCAGCTTGGCCGCAGGTGGCGGACCAGGCTACGAGCAGTACTTC
TRBV6-1	TRBD2	TRBJ2-3	-	CASRDLTSGSTDTQYF	TGTGCCAGCAGAGATCTCACTAGCGGGAGCACAGATACGCAGTATTTT
TRBV12-3/TRBV12-4	-	TRBJ1-6	few	CASSFGGQTPLHF	TGTGCCAGCAGTTTTGGAGGGCAGACACCCCTCCACTTT
TRBV3-1	-	TRBJ1-5	-	CASTKGDQPQHF	TGTGCCAGCACCAAGGGGGATCAGCCCCAGCATTTT
TRBV6-1	-	TRBJ1-6	-	CASSTQGRNSPLHF	TGTGCCAGCAGTACTCAGGGGCGCAATTCACCCCTCCACTTT
TRBV12-3/TRBV12-4	-	TRBJ1-5	-	CASSQRGEGQPQHF	TGTGCCAGCAGCCAGAGGGGGGAGGGTCAGCCCCAGCATTTT
TRBV24-1	TRBD2	TRBJ2-7	few	CATSDWLAGGVHEQYF	TGTGCCACCAGTGATTGGCTAGCGGGAGGGGTACACGAGCAGTACTTC
TRBV9	-	TRBJ2-4	few	CASSVDPAGNTQYF	TGTGCCAGCAGCGTAGACCCTGCTGGCAACACTCAGTACTTC
TRBV20-1	-	TRBJ1-2	-	CSARAGGGDGYTF	TGCAGTGCTAGAGCCGGTGGGGGAGATGGCTACACCTTC
TRBV12-3/TRBV12-4	-	TRBJ1-1	many	CASRYTGTEAFF	TGTGCCAGCAGATACACCGGCACTGAAGCTTTCTTT
TRBV5-1	-	TRBJ1-2	-	CASSLGRDRVYTF	TGCGCCAGCAGCTTGGGGAGGGATCGTGTCTACACCTTC
TRBV29-1	TRBD2	TRBJ2-1	many	CSGVAGGSYNEQFF	TGCAGCGGTGTAGCGGGAGGGAGTTACAATGAGCAGTTCTTC
TRBV4-2	TRBD2	TRBJ2-1	many	CASNLGLAGYNEQFF	TGTGCCAGCAACTTGGGACTAGCGGGCTACAATGAGCAGTTCTTC
TRBV11-3	-	TRBJ2-5	-	CASSLGAWMTQYF	TGTGCCAGCAGCTTGGGAGCCTGGATGACCCAGTACTTC
TRBV6-2/TRBV6-3	-	TRBJ1-2	-	CASSYQATGVGYTF	TGTGCCAGCAGTTACCAAGCAACGGGGGTTGGCTACACCTTC
TRBV12-3/TRBV12-4	-	TRBJ1-1	many	CASSRGGRAFF	TGTGCCAGCAGTCGGGGGGGGCGGGCTTTCTTT
TRBV18	-	TRBJ2-3	-	CASSRREDTQYF	TGTGCCAGCTCACGAAGGGAGGATACGCAGTATTTT